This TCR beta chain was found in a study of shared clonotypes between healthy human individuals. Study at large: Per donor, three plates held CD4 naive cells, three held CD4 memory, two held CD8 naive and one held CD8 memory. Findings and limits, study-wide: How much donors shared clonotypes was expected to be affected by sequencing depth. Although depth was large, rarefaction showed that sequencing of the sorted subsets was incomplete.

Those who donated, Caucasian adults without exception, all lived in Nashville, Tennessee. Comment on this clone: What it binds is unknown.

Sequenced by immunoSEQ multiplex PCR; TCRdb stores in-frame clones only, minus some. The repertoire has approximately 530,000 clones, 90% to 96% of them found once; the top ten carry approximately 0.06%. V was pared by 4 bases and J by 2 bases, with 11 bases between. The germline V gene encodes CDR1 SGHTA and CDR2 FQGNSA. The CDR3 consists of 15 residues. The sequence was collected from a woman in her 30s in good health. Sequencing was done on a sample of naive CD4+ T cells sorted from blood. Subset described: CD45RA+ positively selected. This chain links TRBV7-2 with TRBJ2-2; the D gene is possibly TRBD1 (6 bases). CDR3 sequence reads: CASSSGDPNTGELFF. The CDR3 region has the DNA TGTGCCAGCAGCTCAGGGGACCCCAACACCGGGGAGCTGTTTTTT.